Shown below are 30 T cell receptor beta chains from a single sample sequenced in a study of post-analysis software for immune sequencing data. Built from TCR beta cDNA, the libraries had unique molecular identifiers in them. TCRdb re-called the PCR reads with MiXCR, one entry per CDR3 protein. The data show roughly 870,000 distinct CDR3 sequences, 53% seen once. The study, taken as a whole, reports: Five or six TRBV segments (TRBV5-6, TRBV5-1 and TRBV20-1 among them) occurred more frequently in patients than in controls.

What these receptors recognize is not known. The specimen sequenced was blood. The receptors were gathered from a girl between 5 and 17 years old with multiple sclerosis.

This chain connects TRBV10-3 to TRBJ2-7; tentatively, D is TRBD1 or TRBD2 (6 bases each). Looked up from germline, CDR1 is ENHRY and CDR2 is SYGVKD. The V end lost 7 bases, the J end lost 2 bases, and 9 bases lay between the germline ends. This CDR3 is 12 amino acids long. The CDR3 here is CAINRGPYEQYF. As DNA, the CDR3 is TGTGCCATCAACCGGGGGCCCTACGAGCAGTACTTC.

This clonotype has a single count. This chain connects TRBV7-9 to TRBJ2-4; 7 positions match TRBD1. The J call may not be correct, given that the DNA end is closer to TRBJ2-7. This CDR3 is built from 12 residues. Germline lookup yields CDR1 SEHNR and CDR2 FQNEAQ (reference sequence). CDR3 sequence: CASTKGANEQYF. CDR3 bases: TGTGCCAGCACGAAGGGGGCAAACGAGCAGTACTTC.

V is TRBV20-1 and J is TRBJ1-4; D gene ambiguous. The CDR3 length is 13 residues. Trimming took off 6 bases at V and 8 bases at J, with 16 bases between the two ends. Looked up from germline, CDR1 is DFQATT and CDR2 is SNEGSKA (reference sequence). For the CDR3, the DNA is TGCAGTGCAAAGGACGGAGCAGAGGAAAAACTGTTTTTT. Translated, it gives CSAKDGAEEKLFF.

The CDR3, as DNA: TGTGCCACCAGCTTCTGGACAGCCAACACCGGGGAGCTGTTTTTT. It specifies CATSFWTANTGELFF. This sequence joins TRBV15 and TRBJ2-2; tentatively, D is TRBD1 (6 bases). CDR1 is LNHNV, CDR2 YYDKDF, per germline (reference sequence). CDR3 length: 15 amino acids. V was trimmed by 5 bases and J by 2 bases, leaving 12 bases between them.

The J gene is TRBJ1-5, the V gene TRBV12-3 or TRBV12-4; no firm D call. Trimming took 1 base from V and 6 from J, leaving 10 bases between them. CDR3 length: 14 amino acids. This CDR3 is CASSLGWAGQPQHF. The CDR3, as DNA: TGTGCCAGCAGTTTAGGATGGGCGGGTCAGCCCCAGCATTTT.

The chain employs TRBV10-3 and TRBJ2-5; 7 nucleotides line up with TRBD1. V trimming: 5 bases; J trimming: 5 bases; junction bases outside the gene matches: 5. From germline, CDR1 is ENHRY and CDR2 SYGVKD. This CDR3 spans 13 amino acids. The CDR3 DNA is TGTGCCATCAGTAGACAGGGAGTCGAGACCCAGTACTTC. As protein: CAISRQGVETQYF.

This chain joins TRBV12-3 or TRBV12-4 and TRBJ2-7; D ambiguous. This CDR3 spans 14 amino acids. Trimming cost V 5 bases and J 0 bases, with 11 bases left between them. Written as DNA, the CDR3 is TGTGCCAGCAGTAGGTATAGGAGCTCCTACGAGCAGTACTTC. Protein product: CASSRYRSSYEQYF.

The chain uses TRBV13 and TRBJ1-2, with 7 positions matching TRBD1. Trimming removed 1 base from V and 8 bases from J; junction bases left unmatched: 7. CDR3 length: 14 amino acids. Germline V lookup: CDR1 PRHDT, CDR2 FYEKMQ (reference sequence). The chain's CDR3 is CASSLVDRARGYTF. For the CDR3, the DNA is TGTGCCAGCAGCTTAGTCGACAGGGCTCGCGGCTACACCTTC.

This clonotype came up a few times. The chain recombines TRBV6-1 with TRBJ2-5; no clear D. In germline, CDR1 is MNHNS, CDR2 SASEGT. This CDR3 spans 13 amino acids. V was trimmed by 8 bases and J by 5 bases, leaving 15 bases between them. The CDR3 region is CASHVSAVETQYF. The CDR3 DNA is TGTGCCAGCCATGTATCAGCCGTTGAGACCCAGTACTTC.

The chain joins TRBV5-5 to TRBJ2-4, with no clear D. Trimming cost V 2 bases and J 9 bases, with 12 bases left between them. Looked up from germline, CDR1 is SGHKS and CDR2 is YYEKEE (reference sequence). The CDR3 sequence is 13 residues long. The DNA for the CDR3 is TGTGCCAGCAGCTTTTCGGCCCCCGGCATTCAGTACTTC. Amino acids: CASSFSAPGIQYF.

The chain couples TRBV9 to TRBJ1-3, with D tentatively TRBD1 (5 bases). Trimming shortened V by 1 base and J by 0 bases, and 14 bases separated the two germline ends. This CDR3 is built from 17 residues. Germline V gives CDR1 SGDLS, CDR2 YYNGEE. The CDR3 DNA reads TGTGCCAGCAGCGTATTCGACAGAGCCCCCTCTGGAAACACCATATATTTT. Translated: CASSVFDRAPSGNTIYF.

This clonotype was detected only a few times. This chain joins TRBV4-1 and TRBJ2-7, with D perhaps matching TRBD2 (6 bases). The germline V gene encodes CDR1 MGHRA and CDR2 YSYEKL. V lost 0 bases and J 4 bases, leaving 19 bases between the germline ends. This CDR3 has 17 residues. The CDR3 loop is CASSQDQGRDGGYEQYF. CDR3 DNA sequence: TGCGCCAGCAGCCAAGATCAAGGCCGGGATGGGGGGTACGAGCAGTACTTC.

The CDR3, as DNA: TGTGCCAGCAGCGACGCGGTTGGGGGCACAGATACGCAGTATTTT. This encodes CASSDAVGGTDTQYF. The chain links TRBV9 to TRBJ2-3; D unclear. Germline V gene lookup returns CDR1 SGDLS and CDR2 YYNGEE. The V and J ends lost 3 bases and 1 base respectively, with 12 bases between them. The CDR3 runs to 15 residues.

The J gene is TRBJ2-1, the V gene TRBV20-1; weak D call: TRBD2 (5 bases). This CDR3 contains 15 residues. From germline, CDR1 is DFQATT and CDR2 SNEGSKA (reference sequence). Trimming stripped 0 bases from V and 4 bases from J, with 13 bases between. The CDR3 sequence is CSARDLDGVYNEQFF. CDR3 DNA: TGCAGTGCTAGAGACCTAGACGGGGTTTACAATGAGCAGTTCTTC.

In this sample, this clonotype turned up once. The CDR3 here is CASSLLREGREDTQYF. DNA for the CDR3: TGTGCCAGCAGCCTCTTGCGGGAGGGCCGTGAAGATACGCAGTATTTT. This chain links TRBV13 with TRBJ2-3; TRBD2 agrees at 9 bases. Germline CDR1 and CDR2: PRHDT and FYEKMQ (reference sequence). CDR3 length equals 16 residues. The V gene end was trimmed by 5 bases and the J gene end by 5 bases; junction bases not matched to a gene: 11.

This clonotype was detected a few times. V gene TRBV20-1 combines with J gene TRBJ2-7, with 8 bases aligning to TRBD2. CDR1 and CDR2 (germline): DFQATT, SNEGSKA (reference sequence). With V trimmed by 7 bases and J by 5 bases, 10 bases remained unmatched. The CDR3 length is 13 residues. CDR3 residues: CSVLSGTRDEQYF. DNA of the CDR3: TGCAGTGTCCTATCCGGGACTAGGGACGAGCAGTACTTC.

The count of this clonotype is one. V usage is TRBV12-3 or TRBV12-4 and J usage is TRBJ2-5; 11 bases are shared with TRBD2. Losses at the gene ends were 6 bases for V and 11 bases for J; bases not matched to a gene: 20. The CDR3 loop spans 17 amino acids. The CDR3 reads CASRKGEISGRGNEQYF. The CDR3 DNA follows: TGTGCCAGCAGGAAGGGGGAGATTAGCGGGAGGGGCAATGAGCAGTACTTC.

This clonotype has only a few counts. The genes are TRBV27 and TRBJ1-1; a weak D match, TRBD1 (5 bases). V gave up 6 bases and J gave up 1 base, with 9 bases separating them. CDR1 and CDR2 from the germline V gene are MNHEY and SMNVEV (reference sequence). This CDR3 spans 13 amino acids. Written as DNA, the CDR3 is TGTGCCAGCAGCTCAGGGTGGAACACTGAAGCTTTCTTT. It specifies CASSSGWNTEAFF.

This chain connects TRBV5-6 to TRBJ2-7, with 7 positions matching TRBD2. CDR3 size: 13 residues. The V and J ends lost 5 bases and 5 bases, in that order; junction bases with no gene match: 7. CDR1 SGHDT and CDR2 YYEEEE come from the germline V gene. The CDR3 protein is CASRRTSSHEQYF. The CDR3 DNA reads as TGTGCCAGCAGAAGGACTAGTTCCCACGAGCAGTACTTC.

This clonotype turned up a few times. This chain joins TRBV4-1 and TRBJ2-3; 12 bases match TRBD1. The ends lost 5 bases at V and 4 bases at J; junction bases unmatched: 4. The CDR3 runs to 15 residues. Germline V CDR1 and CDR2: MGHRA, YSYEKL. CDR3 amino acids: CASSKGQGAPDTQYF. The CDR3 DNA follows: TGCGCCAGCAGCAAGGGACAGGGGGCCCCAGATACGCAGTATTTT.

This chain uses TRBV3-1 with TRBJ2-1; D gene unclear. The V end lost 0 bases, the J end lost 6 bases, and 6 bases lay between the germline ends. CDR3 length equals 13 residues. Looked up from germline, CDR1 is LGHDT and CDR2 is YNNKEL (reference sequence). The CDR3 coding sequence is TGTGCCAGCAGCCAAGATTACCCCAATGAGCAGTTCTTC. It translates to CASSQDYPNEQFF.

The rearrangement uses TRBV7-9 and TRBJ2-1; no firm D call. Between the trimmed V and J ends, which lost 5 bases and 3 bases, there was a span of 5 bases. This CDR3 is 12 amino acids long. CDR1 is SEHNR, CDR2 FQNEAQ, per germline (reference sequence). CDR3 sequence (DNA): TGTGCCAGCAGCGGTTTCTACAATGAGCAGTTCTTC. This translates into CASSGFYNEQFF.

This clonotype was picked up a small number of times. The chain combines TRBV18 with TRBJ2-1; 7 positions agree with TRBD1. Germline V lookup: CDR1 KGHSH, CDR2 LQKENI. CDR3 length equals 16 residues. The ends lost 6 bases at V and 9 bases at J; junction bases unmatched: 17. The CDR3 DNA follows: TGTGCCAGCTCGAACGCCGACAGGGTAATTTTGGGTGAGCAGTTCTTC. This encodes CASSNADRVILGEQFF.

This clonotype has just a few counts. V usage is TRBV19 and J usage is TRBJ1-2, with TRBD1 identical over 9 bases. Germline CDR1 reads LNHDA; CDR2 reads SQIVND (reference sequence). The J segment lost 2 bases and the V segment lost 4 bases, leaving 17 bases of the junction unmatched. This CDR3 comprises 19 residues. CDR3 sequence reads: CASSKPSGTGYSPNYGYTF. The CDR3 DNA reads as TGTGCCAGTAGTAAACCTTCCGGGACAGGGTACTCCCCAAACTATGGCTACACCTTC.

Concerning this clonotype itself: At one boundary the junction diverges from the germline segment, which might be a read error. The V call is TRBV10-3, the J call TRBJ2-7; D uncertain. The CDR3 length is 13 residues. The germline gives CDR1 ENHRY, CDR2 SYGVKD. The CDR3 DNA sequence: TGTGCCGTCAGTGAGCCCCTAGCCTACGAGCAGTACTTC. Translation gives CAVSEPLAYEQYF.

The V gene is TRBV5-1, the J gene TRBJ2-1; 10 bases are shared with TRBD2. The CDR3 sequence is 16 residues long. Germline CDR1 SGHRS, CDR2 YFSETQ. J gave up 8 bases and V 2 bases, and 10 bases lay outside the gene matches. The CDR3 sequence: CASSFLSGGIRDEQFF. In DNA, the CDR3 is TGCGCCAGCAGCTTTCTTAGCGGGGGGATTAGAGATGAGCAGTTCTTC.

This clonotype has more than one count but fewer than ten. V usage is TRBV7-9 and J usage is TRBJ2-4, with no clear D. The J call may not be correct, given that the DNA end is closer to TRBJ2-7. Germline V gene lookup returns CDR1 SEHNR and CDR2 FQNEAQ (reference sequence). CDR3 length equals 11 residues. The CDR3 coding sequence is TGTGCCAGCAGCGGGGTCGACGAGCAGTACTTC. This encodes CASSGVDEQYF.

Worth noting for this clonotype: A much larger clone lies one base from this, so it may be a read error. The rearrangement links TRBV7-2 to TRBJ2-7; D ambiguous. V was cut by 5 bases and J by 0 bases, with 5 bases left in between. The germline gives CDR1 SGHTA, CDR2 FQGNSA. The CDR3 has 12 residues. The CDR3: CASSKSSYEQYF. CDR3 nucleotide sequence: TGTGCCAGCAGCAAGAGCTCCTACGAGCAGTACTTC.

In DNA, the CDR3 is TGTGCCAGCAGACAGTCCCCTAACTATGGCTACACCTTC. This sequence encodes CASRQSPNYGYTF. V usage is TRBV12-3 or TRBV12-4 and J usage is TRBJ1-2; D gene uncertain. V was shortened by 6 bases and J by 0 bases, with 8 bases between the two germline ends. This CDR3 is built from 13 residues.

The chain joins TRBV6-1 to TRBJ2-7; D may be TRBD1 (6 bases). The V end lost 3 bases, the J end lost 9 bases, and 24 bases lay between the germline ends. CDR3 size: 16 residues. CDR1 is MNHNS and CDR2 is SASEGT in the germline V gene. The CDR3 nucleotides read TGTGCCAGCAGTGATGAAGCCGGGACACCATTGATCGGGCAGTACTTC. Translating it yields CASSDEAGTPLIGQYF.